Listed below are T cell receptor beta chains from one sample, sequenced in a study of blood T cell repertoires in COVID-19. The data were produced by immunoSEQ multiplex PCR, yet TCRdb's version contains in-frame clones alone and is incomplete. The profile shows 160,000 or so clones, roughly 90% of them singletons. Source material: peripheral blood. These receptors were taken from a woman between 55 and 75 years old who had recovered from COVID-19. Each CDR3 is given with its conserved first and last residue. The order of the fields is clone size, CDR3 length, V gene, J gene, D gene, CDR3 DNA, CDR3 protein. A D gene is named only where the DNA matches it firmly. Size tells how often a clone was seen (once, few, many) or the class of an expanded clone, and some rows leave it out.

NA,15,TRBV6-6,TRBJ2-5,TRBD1,TGTGCCAGCAGTTACTCGAGACAGGGCAGGGAGACCCAGTACTTC,CASSYSRQGRETQYF
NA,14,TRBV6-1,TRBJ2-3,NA,TGTGCCAGCAGTGAAAGCAGACACACAGATACGCAGTATTTT,CASSESRHTDTQYF
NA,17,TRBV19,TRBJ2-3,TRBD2,TGTGCCAGTAGTATAGACCCCCTAGCGGGGGGACAAGATACGCAGTATTTT,CASSIDPLAGGQDTQYF
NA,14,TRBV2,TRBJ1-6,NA,TGTGCCAGCAGTGAGGCAGAAACAAATTCACCCCTCCACTTT,CASSEAETNSPLHF
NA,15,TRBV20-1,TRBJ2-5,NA,TGCAGTGCTAGTTTCCGGGGATTAGACCAAGAGACCCAGTACTTC,CSASFRGLDQETQYF
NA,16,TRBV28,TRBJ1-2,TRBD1,TGTGCCACCACCCCCCCCGGGACAGGGGGAGTTTGGGGCTACACCTTC,CATTPPGTGGVWGYTF
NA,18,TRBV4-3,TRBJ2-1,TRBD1,TGCGCCAGCAGCCAAGATCTGTGGACAGGGGCTGGGTTTAATGAGCAGTTCTTC,CASSQDLWTGAGFNEQFF
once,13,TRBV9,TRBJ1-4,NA,TGTGCCAGCAGCGTAAGTGCGTCTGGAAAACTGTTTTTT,CASSVSASGKLFF
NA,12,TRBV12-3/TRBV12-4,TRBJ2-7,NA,TGTGCCAGCAGTTTCGTAGCAGACGAGCAGTACTTC,CASSFVADEQYF
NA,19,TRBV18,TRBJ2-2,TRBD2,TGTGCCAGCTCACCACAGGAACTAGCGACGTATAAGAACACCGGGGAGCTGTTTTTT,CASSPQELATYKNTGELFF
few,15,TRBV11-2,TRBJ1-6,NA,TGTGCCAGCAGCCCGCAGGTGGGGGGGAATTCACCCCTCCACTTT,CASSPQVGGNSPLHF
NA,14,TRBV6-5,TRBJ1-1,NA,TGTGCCAGCAGTTACTCGGTTAATATCGGTGAAGCTTTCTTT,CASSYSVNIGEAFF
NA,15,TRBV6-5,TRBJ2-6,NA,TGTGCCAGCTCCACTTCAGGGGCTGGGGCCAACGTCCTGACTTTC,CASSTSGAGANVLTF
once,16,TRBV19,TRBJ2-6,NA,TGTGCCAGTAGCCTCACAGATTTCTCTGGGGCCAACGTCCTGACTTTC,CASSLTDFSGANVLTF
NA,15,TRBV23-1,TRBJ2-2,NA,TGCGCCAGCACCCCCCCGGGACATTTCACCGGGGAGCTGTTTTTT,CASTPPGHFTGELFF
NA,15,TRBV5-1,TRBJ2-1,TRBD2,TGCGCCAGCAGCTTGGGTAGCGGGGGTTACAATGAGCAGTTCTTC,CASSLGSGGYNEQFF
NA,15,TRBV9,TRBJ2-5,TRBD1,TGTGCCAGCAGCGTAGGGACAGGGGGCGCGGAGACCCAGTACTTC,CASSVGTGGAETQYF
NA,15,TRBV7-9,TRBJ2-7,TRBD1,TGTGCCAGCAGCTCCGGGACAGGGATACTCTACGAGCAGTACTTC,CASSSGTGILYEQYF